The 29 T cell receptor beta chains listed next were all sequenced from one sample in a study of T cells in narcolepsy. Sequenced by immunoSEQ multiplex PCR; TCRdb stores in-frame clones only, minus some. Among about 27,000 clones, 70% to 80% were seen once, and the ten largest hold 3.4%. The sequenced sample consisted of CD45RA- memory CD4+ T cells from PBMCs. The receptors come from a human donor with narcolepsy.

The CDR3 loop is CASSQKDRVPHEQYF. Here the CDR3 DNA reads TGCGCCAGCAGCCAAAAGGACAGGGTGCCCCACGAGCAGTACTTC. V gene TRBV4-1 combines with J gene TRBJ2-7; 8 nucleotides line up with TRBD1. Per the germline V gene, CDR1 is MGHRA and CDR2 is YSYEKL. The CDR3 is made up of 15 amino acids. V lost 2 bases, J lost 5 bases, and 8 bases stayed unmatched.

The rearrangement uses TRBV27 and TRBJ2-2; D not certain. V gave up 6 bases and J gave up 0 bases, with 8 bases separating them. The CDR3 extends over 14 amino acids. Germline V gene sequence: CDR1 MNHEY, CDR2 SMNVEV (reference sequence). CDR3 loop: CASRQKANTGELFF. CDR3 in DNA: TGTGCCAGCAGGCAAAAAGCGAACACCGGGGAGCTGTTTTTT.

The V call is TRBV19, the J call TRBJ1-5; the D gene is possibly TRBD1 (5 bases). Between the trimmed V and J ends, which lost 10 bases and 5 bases, there was a span of 18 bases. CDR1 is LNHDA and CDR2 is SQIVND in the germline V gene (reference sequence). The CDR3 covers 14 residues. The CDR3 loop reads CATKTGRGDQPQHF. In DNA form, the CDR3 reads TGTGCCACCAAGACGGGGAGGGGAGATCAGCCCCAGCATTTT.

The rearrangement uses TRBV15 and TRBJ1-1, with D perhaps TRBD1 (6 bases). Trimming shortened V by 3 bases and J by 1 base, and 9 bases separated the two germline ends. The CDR3 extends over 14 amino acids. Germline assignment: CDR1 LNHNV and CDR2 YYDKDF (reference sequence). The CDR3 reads CATSSTGQNTEAFF. DNA of the CDR3: TGTGCCACCAGCAGTACGGGACAGAACACTGAAGCTTTCTTT.

V gene TRBV11-2 combines with J gene TRBJ2-7, with 7 bases that match TRBD1. This CDR3 is 14 amino acids long. V gave up 5 bases and J gave up 2 bases; unmatched junction bases: 6. Germline assignment: CDR1 SGHAT and CDR2 FQNNGV. CDR3 bases: TGTGCCAGCAGCGAAAGACAGGGAGCCTACGAGCAGTACTTC. Translated: CASSERQGAYEQYF. The variable domain in full, with the rest retrieved from reference TRBV11-2 and TRBJ2-7, is EAGVAQSPRYKIIEKRQSVAFWCNPISGHATLYWYQQILGQGPKLLIQFQNNGVVDDSQLPKDRFSAERLKGVDSTLKIQPAKLEDSAVYLCASSERQGAYEQYFGPGTRLTVT.

The chain joins TRBV11-2 to TRBJ2-5, with D possibly TRBD2 on 6 matching bases. The ends were cut back, 2 bases at V and 5 bases at J, with 12 bases in the middle. Germline V gives CDR1 SGHAT, CDR2 FQNNGV. The CDR3 totals 14 residues. The CDR3 sequence: CASSLLFGGETQYF. The DNA for the CDR3 is TGTGCCAGCAGCTTACTTTTTGGGGGGGAGACCCAGTACTTC.

This clone has just one count. This chain connects TRBV7-9 to TRBJ1-4; TRBD1 is a possible D gene (6 bases). Germline V gene data show CDR1 as SEHNR and CDR2 as FQNEAQ (reference sequence). There are 17 residues in the CDR3. Trimming pared 1 base from V and 0 bases from J, leaving 12 bases between. CDR3: CASSLGTATSTNEKLFF. In DNA form, the CDR3 reads TGTGCCAGCAGCTTAGGGACAGCTACTTCAACTAATGAAAAACTGTTTTTT.

DNA for the CDR3: TGTGCCAGTAGTCAGTCAGGGAACGGACAGCCCCAGCATTTT. Protein: CASSQSGNGQPQHF. The J gene is TRBJ1-5, the V gene TRBV19; D perhaps matches TRBD1 (5 bases). Germline CDR1 is LNHDA and CDR2 is SQIVND (reference sequence). CDR3 size: 14 residues. With 5 bases removed from V and 7 bases from J, the gap between germline ends came to 15 bases.

The gene calls are TRBV5-1 and TRBJ1-2; possible D gene TRBD1, 6 bases. Germline V gives CDR1 SGHRS, CDR2 YFSETQ. The CDR3 has 17 amino acids. V was clipped by 1 base and J by 0 bases, with 16 bases between them. This CDR3 is CASSLTDRTFSNYGYTF. CDR3 sequence (DNA): TGCGCCAGCAGCTTGACCGACAGGACCTTTTCTAACTATGGCTACACCTTC.

The chain has TRBV5-6 and TRBJ2-7; TRBD1 is a possible D gene (7 bases). Germline CDR1 SGHDT, CDR2 YYEEEE. The CDR3 length is 15 residues. Between the trimmed V and J ends, which lost 0 bases and 6 bases, there was a span of 16 bases. The CDR3 nucleotides read TGTGCCAGCAGCTTGGTTTCAGGGGGGTACCGCGAGCAGTACTTC. Translation: CASSLVSGGYREQYF.

The rearrangement uses TRBV7-8 and TRBJ2-2; TRBD1 might be the D (6 bases). Germline loops: CDR1 SGHVS, CDR2 FQNEAQ. Trimming removed 6 bases at V and 0 bases at J, with 14 bases between. The CDR3 runs 16 residues. In nucleotides, the CDR3 is TGTGCCAGCAGAGCAACCGGGACATCGAACACCGGGGAGCTGTTTTTT. Translated, it gives CASRATGTSNTGELFF. The variable domain in full, completed from reference TRBV7-8 and TRBJ2-2, reads GAGVSQSPRYKVAKRGQDVALRCDPISGHVSLFWYQQALGQGPEFLTYFQNEAQLDKSGLPSDRFFAERPEGSVSTLKIQRTQQEDSAVYLCASRATGTSNTGELFFGEGSRLTVL.

This chain uses TRBV29-1 with TRBJ1-4; 8 positions agree with TRBD1. The CDR3 is made up of 15 amino acids. The germline V gene encodes CDR1 SQVTM and CDR2 ANQGSEA. The V gene end was trimmed by 4 bases and the J gene end by 1 base; junction bases not matched to a gene: 5. The CDR3 DNA is TGCAGCGTTGGTGACAGGGGAGGAACTAATGAAAAACTGTTTTTT. Protein: CSVGDRGGTNEKLFF.

The chain links TRBV7-3 to TRBJ2-3; the D gene is possibly TRBD1 (6 bases). Germline V gives CDR1 SGHTA, CDR2 FQGTGA. Trimming cost V 2 bases and J 3 bases, with 9 bases left between them. The CDR3 sequence is 14 residues long. The CDR3 reads CASSLGTQTDTQYF. The CDR3 DNA follows: TGTGCCAGCAGCTTAGGGACACAAACAGATACGCAGTATTTT.

J is TRBJ2-7 and V is TRBV6-1; 8 bases line up with TRBD1. Germline trimming cut 5 bases from V and 8 bases from J; bases unmatched to any gene: 5. The CDR3 loop spans 12 amino acids. The V gene's germline CDR1 is MNHNS and CDR2 SASEGT. The CDR3 nucleotides read TGTGCCAGCAGTCTCTCAGGGGGCAAGCAGTACTTC. Its translation is CASSLSGGKQYF.

This clone occurred a few times. This CDR3 is CASSLTRVDETQYF. As DNA, the CDR3 is TGTGCCAGCAGTTTAACCAGGGTGGATGAGACCCAGTACTTC. The V and J genes are TRBV28 and TRBJ2-5; D is possibly TRBD1 (5 bases). Germline V gives CDR1 MDHEN, CDR2 SYDVKM. V was pared by 2 bases and J by 5 bases, with 12 bases between. There are 14 residues in the CDR3.

This chain connects TRBV21-1 to TRBJ1-2; the D call TRBD1 from the table was never checked on the DNA. TRBV21-1 is reported as a pseudogene. The CDR3 covers 15 residues. The DNA for the CDR3 is TGTGCCAGCAGCAACCGACAGGGAGATAGCTATGGCTACACCTTC. Translating it yields CASSNRQGDSYGYTF.

The chain's CDR3 is CASRGTSPATEAFF. As DNA, the CDR3 is TGTGCCAGCAGGGGGACATCCCCGGCGACTGAAGCTTTCTTT. This chain joins TRBV6-1 and TRBJ1-1; TRBD1 is a possible D gene (6 bases). Germline V lookup: CDR1 MNHNS, CDR2 SASEGT. Trimming shortened V by 6 bases and J by 5 bases, and 16 bases separated the two germline ends. The CDR3 loop spans 14 amino acids.

The genes are TRBV14 and TRBJ2-5, with 10 nucleotides matching TRBD2. The CDR3 contains 20 residues. Germline V gene lookup returns CDR1 SGHDN and CDR2 FVKESK. Trimming took 0 bases from V and 2 from J; bases not matched to a gene: 15. The CDR3 bases are TGTGCCAGCAGCCAAGAAAAGTGGGCTAGCGGGGGTACAAGACAAGAGACCCAGTACTTC. This sequence encodes CASSQEKWASGGTRQETQYF.

In its sample, this clone was seen a few times. J is TRBJ2-7 and V is TRBV5-3, with D perhaps being TRBD1 or TRBD2 (6 bases each). TRBV5-3 belongs to the ORF category, with a function that is uncertain. The CDR3 extends over 14 amino acids. With 2 bases removed from V and 4 bases from J, the gap between germline ends came to 13 bases. The CDR3 DNA follows: TGTGCCAGAAGCTTCCGGGGGCGTCTGTACGAGCAGTACTTC. Protein: CARSFRGRLYEQYF.

This chain uses TRBV7-9 with TRBJ2-1, with D perhaps TRBD1 (5 bases). Germline CDR1 reads SEHNR; CDR2 reads FQNEAQ (reference sequence). V was clipped by 5 bases and J by 6 bases, with 23 bases between them. This CDR3 is 17 amino acids long. CDR3 protein: CASSVRSRIQGSNEQFF. The CDR3 DNA reads as TGTGCCAGCAGCGTACGTTCACGGATTCAGGGCTCCAATGAGCAGTTCTTC.

The gene calls are TRBV29-1 and TRBJ1-6; a weak D match, TRBD1 (6 bases). Trimming stripped 2 bases from V and 9 bases from J, with 11 bases between. This CDR3 is 13 amino acids long. Germline V gives CDR1 SQVTM, CDR2 ANQGSEA. The CDR3 coding sequence is TGCAGCGTTGAACTTTCCAGGGGTTCACCCCTCCACTTT. The encoded protein is CSVELSRGSPLHF.

The chain is built from TRBV7-9 and TRBJ2-7; weak D call: TRBD1 (6 bases). Trimming took off 5 bases at V and 4 bases at J, with 9 bases between the two ends. CDR1 and CDR2 from the germline V gene are SEHNR and FQNEAQ (reference sequence). This CDR3 spans 12 amino acids. CDR3 loop: CASSITGYEQYF. For the CDR3, the DNA is TGTGCCAGCAGCATCACAGGGTACGAGCAGTACTTC.

This sequence joins TRBV28 and TRBJ1-5; 7 bases align to TRBD1. This CDR3 contains 16 residues. Unmatched junction bases numbered 8, after V lost 6 bases and J lost 0 bases. The germline V gene has CDR1 MDHEN and CDR2 SYDVKM. As DNA, the CDR3 is TGTGCCAGCAGAATTACAGGGGTCTATAGCAATCAGCCCCAGCATTTT. Translated, it gives CASRITGVYSNQPQHF.

This chain uses TRBV11-2 with TRBJ2-1; D is possibly TRBD1 (6 bases). With 5 bases removed from V and 7 bases from J, the gap between germline ends came to 18 bases. Germline CDR1 and CDR2: SGHAT and FQNNGV. CDR3 size: 15 residues. CDR3 loop: CASSPIRGGTNEQFF. The CDR3 nucleotides read TGTGCCAGCAGCCCTATCCGAGGGGGAACTAATGAGCAGTTCTTC.

This chain links TRBV7-9 with TRBJ2-3; no clear D gene. The CDR3 length is 16 residues. Germline CDR1 and CDR2: SEHNR and FQNEAQ (reference sequence). With 6 bases removed from V and 14 bases from J, the gap between germline ends came to 30 bases. The CDR3 is CASRSHPRIASLKMYF. The CDR3 DNA follows: TGTGCCAGCAGGTCACACCCCCGGATAGCCTCGCTAAAGATGTATTTT.

A single count supports this clone. V is TRBV12-5 and J is TRBJ2-2; TRBD1 aligns across 7 bases. V was pared by 1 base and J by 7 bases, with 9 bases of the junction left unmatched. The CDR3 totals 16 residues. The germline V gene has CDR1 LGHNT and CDR2 FRNRAP. CDR3 protein: CASGLGDPRTGGELFF. DNA of the CDR3: TGTGCTAGTGGTTTGGGAGACCCTCGGACAGGCGGGGAGCTGTTTTTT.

The chain has TRBV29-1 and TRBJ2-1; maybe TRBD1 (5 bases). The V gene lost 8 bases and the J gene lost 6 bases, with 14 bases spanning the gap. CDR3 length: 12 residues. The germline gives CDR1 SQVTM, CDR2 ANQGSEA. DNA for the CDR3: TGCAGCCTTCGAGGTGGGGCCAATGAGCAGTTCTTC. Protein sequence: CSLRGGANEQFF.

The chain employs TRBV14 and TRBJ1-1; D unresolved. The V end lost 4 bases, the J end lost 1 base, and 7 bases lay between the germline ends. The CDR3 has 13 residues. The germline gives CDR1 SGHDN, CDR2 FVKESK. The CDR3 DNA reads as TGTGCCAGCAGCCGTCAAAGGAACACTGAAGCTTTCTTT. The encoded protein is CASSRQRNTEAFF. The full variable domain, completed using reference TRBV14 and TRBJ1-1, is EAGVTQFPSHSVIEKGQTVTLRCDPISGHDNLYWYRRVMGKEIKFLLHFVKESKQDESGMPNNRFLAERTGGTYSTLKVQPAELEDSGVYFCASSRQRNTEAFFGQGTRLTVV.

The chain links TRBV18 to TRBJ1-1; TRBD1 aligns across 7 bases. Germline CDR1 and CDR2: KGHSH and LQKENI. This CDR3 has 14 residues. Unmatched junction bases numbered 10, after V lost 6 bases and J lost 6 bases. CDR3 in amino acids: CASSLDRDISEAFF. In DNA form, the CDR3 reads TGTGCCAGCTCTCTCGACAGGGATATTTCTGAAGCTTTCTTT.